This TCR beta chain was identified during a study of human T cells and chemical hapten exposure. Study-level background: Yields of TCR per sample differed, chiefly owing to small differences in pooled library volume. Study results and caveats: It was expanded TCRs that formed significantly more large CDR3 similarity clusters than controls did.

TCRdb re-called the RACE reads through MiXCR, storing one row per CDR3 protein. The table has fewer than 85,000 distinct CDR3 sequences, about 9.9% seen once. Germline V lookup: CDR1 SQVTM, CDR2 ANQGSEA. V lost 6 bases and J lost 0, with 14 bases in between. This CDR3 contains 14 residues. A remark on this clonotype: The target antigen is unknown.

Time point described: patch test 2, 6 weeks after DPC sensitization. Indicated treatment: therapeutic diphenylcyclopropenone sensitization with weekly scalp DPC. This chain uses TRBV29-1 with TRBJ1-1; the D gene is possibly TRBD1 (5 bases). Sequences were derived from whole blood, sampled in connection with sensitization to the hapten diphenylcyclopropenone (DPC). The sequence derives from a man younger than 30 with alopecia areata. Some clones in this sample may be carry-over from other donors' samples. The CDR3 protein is CSVALTVMNTEAFF. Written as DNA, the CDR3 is TGCAGCGTCGCCTTGACAGTCATGAACACTGAAGCTTTCTTT.